These 24 T cell receptor beta chains originate from one sample sequenced in a study of OX40 agonist ivuxolimab in advanced cancers. The library was made by the immunoSEQ multiplex PCR assay. Imported from immuneACCESS, the table was reduced by TCRdb to in-frame sequences with V and J called. These copies leave out some clones; in studies compared against another copy, an unresolved V gene accounts for under half, and the cause of the remainder is not known. In this sample the table shows some 90,000 clones, about 92% of which occur a single time. 3% to 3.5% of the sample comes from the top ten. Sequencing used CD4+ or CD8+ T cells sorted from blood, obtained in a trial of the OX40 agonist ivuxolimab. The receptor source for this set is an adult with an advanced solid tumor such as melanoma, head and neck, liver or kidney cancer.

This clone was seen a single time. The genes are TRBV19 and TRBJ1-6; the D gene is possibly TRBD1 (5 bases). Germline loops: CDR1 LNHDA, CDR2 SQIVND (reference sequence). This CDR3 has 17 amino acids. Trimming pared 0 bases from V and 3 bases from J, leaving 12 bases between. CDR3 residues: CASSIDPPTVYNSPLHF. The CDR3 coding sequence is TGTGCCAGTAGTATAGACCCGCCGACAGTCTATAATTCACCCCTCCACTTT.

V usage is TRBV19 and J usage is TRBJ2-7; a weak D match, TRBD2 (5 bases). V lost 3 bases and J lost 4, with 16 bases in between. The CDR3 totals 15 residues. From germline, CDR1 is LNHDA and CDR2 SQIVND (reference sequence). In DNA, the CDR3 is TGTGCCAGTAGTATCGGGGTCGGGCCCACTTACGAGCAGTACTTC. It translates to CASSIGVGPTYEQYF. Filled out from reference TRBV19 and TRBJ2-7, the complete variable domain reads DGGITQSPKYLFRKEGQNVTLSCEQNLNHDAMYWYRQDPGQGLRLIYYSQIVNDFQKGDIAEGYSVSREKKESFPLTVTSAQKNPTAFYLCASSIGVGPTYEQYFGPGTRLTVT.

The V call is TRBV2, the J call TRBJ2-5; the match to TRBD1 covers 8 bases. The germline CDR1 and CDR2 sequences are SNHLY and FYNNEI. V lost 7 bases and J lost 3; bases outside the gene matches: 13. The CDR3 has 16 amino acids. The CDR3 here is CASKERGTGTKETQYF. DNA for the CDR3: TGTGCCAGCAAGGAACGTGGGACAGGCACCAAAGAGACCCAGTACTTC.

This chain uses TRBV19 with TRBJ1-1; TRBD1 aligns across 10 bases. The CDR3 sequence is 13 residues long. The junction had 2 bases not matched to a gene; V was cut back by 5 bases and J by 5 bases. Germline V lookup: CDR1 LNHDA, CDR2 SQIVND (reference sequence). CDR3 protein: CASSWTGGTEAFF. The CDR3 DNA reads TGTGCCAGTAGTTGGACAGGGGGGACTGAAGCTTTCTTT.

This chain uses TRBV6-9 with TRBJ1-1; the D is unclear. V shed 8 bases and J shed 0 bases, with 1 base lying between them. The CDR3 sequence is 10 residues long. Germline V gives CDR1 MNHGY, CDR2 SVAAGI. CDR3 coding DNA: TGTGCCAGCTTGAACACTGAAGCTTTCTTT. This encodes CASLNTEAFF.

The chain couples TRBV5-5 to TRBJ1-5; no firm D call. CDR1 is SGHKS, CDR2 YYEKEE, per germline (reference sequence). This CDR3 region has 15 residues. V lost 0 bases, J lost 1 base, and 8 bases lay in between. The chain's CDR3 is CASSLAWGSNQPQHF. CDR3 in DNA: TGTGCCAGCAGCTTGGCCTGGGGAAGCAATCAGCCCCAGCATTTT.

The chain combines TRBV12-5 with TRBJ2-1, with D hard to call. Germline V CDR1 and CDR2: LGHNT, FRNRAP. This CDR3 spans 10 amino acids. The V gene lost 8 bases and the J gene lost 6 bases, with 5 bases spanning the gap. CDR3 sequence reads: CASSINEQFF. The DNA for the CDR3 is TGTGCTAGTAGCATCAATGAGCAGTTCTTC.

V gene TRBV7-2 combines with J gene TRBJ2-1, with 10 bases fitting TRBD2. The CDR3 is 14 residues long. Germline CDR1 is SGHTA and CDR2 is FQGNSA. V was clipped by 3 bases and J by 10 bases; unmatched bases: 6. CDR3 region: CASSLILAGSEQFF. DNA of the CDR3: TGTGCCAGCAGCTTGATACTAGCGGGGTCGGAGCAGTTCTTC.

This clone was recorded only once. The chain couples TRBV30 to TRBJ2-3; unclear D gene. Germline CDR1 and CDR2: GTSNPN and SVGIG (reference sequence). Trimming pared 0 bases from V and 5 bases from J, leaving 9 bases between. This CDR3 is built from 13 residues. CDR3 nucleotide sequence: TGTGCCTGGAGTGTAGGACGCTTAGATACGCAGTATTTT. It translates to CAWSVGRLDTQYF.

The chain carries TRBV15 and TRBJ1-2, with D maybe TRBD1 (5 bases). Per the germline V gene, CDR1 is LNHNV and CDR2 is YYDKDF (reference sequence). V was shortened by 0 bases and J by 3 bases, with 8 bases between the two germline ends. The CDR3 covers 14 residues. Here the CDR3 reads CATSREGVDYGYTF. The CDR3, as DNA: TGTGCCACCAGCAGAGAAGGGGTGGACTATGGCTACACCTTC.

The rearrangement joins TRBV27 to TRBJ1-1; D not certain. This CDR3 is built from 13 residues. CDR1 is MNHEY and CDR2 is SMNVEV in the germline V gene (reference sequence). V dropped 4 bases and J dropped 2 bases, with 8 bases sitting between them. CDR3 sequence: CASSSGSNTEAFF. Here the CDR3 DNA reads TGTGCCAGCAGTTCAGGATCAAACACTGAAGCTTTCTTT.

The V gene is TRBV11-2, the J gene TRBJ2-2, with no clear D. Germline V gene lookup returns CDR1 SGHAT and CDR2 FQNNGV. This CDR3 region has 13 residues. The V and J ends lost 2 bases and 5 bases respectively, with 6 bases between them. The CDR3 DNA reads as TGTGCCAGCAGCTTACCTGGGACCGGGGAGCTGTTTTTT. This translates into CASSLPGTGELFF.

This chain joins TRBV4-3 and TRBJ2-1, with TRBD2 matching 9 bases. There are 19 residues in the CDR3. CDR1 is LGHNA and CDR2 is YSLEER in the germline V gene. The J segment lost 6 bases and the V segment lost 1 base, leaving 16 bases of the junction unmatched. CDR3 loop: CASSQAMGLAGSLVNEQFF. The CDR3 DNA reads as TGCGCCAGCAGCCAAGCGATGGGGCTAGCGGGGTCCCTTGTCAATGAGCAGTTCTTC.

This clone occurred a few times. The chain joins TRBV30 to TRBJ1-2, with D perhaps matching TRBD1 (5 bases). Germline CDR1 reads GTSNPN; CDR2 reads SVGIG (reference sequence). This CDR3 region has 13 residues. V was clipped by 3 bases and J by 4 bases, with 12 bases between them. This chain's CDR3 is CAWSAGASYGYTF. In DNA form, the CDR3 reads TGTGCCTGGAGCGCCGGGGCCTCCTATGGCTACACCTTC.

The chain employs TRBV27 and TRBJ2-3, with 7 bases identical to TRBD2. The CDR3 totals 13 residues. The V segment lost 3 bases and the J segment 4 bases; nucleotides outside the gene matches: 1. Germline CDR1 is MNHEY and CDR2 is SMNVEV (reference sequence). CDR3 sequence reads: CASSLGRADTQYF. The CDR3 nucleotides are TGTGCCAGCAGTTTGGGGAGGGCAGATACGCAGTATTTT.

The chain couples TRBV18 to TRBJ1-2; 8 nucleotides agree with TRBD1. Trimming took 2 bases from V and 3 from J; bases not matched to a gene: 2. The CDR3 loop spans 14 amino acids. Germline CDR1 is KGHSH and CDR2 is LQKENI. The CDR3 nucleotides read TGTGCCAGCTCACCATCGACAGGGGACTATGGCTACACCTTC. Translated: CASSPSTGDYGYTF.

This chain joins TRBV7-9 and TRBJ2-7, with TRBD2 matching 9 bases. The CDR3 spans 14 residues. Germline V CDR1 and CDR2: SEHNR, FQNEAQ (reference sequence). The V and J ends lost 8 bases and 3 bases, in that order; junction bases with no gene match: 8. DNA for the CDR3: TGTGCCAGCGGAGCGGGAGGACTCCACTACGAGCAGTACTTC. Amino acid sequence: CASGAGGLHYEQYF.

The chain joins TRBV27 to TRBJ2-7; D is possibly TRBD1 or TRBD2 (5 bases each). V lost 0 bases, J lost 3 bases, and 12 bases lay in between. Germline V gene sequence: CDR1 MNHEY, CDR2 SMNVEV (reference sequence). This CDR3 has 15 residues. CDR3 protein: CASSLSGERGYEQYF. CDR3 bases: TGTGCCAGCAGTTTATCGGGAGAGAGGGGCTACGAGCAGTACTTC.

The V gene is TRBV6-1, the J gene TRBJ2-7; no clear D. This CDR3 is built from 15 residues. The germline V gene has CDR1 MNHNS and CDR2 SASEGT. V gave up 4 bases and J gave up 4 bases, with 17 bases separating them. Here the CDR3 reads CASSGLGNGQYEQYF. The DNA for the CDR3 is TGTGCCAGCAGTGGATTAGGGAATGGGCAATACGAGCAGTACTTC.

The rearrangement uses TRBV3-2 and TRBJ1-5. TRBV3-2 represents a pseudogene. The CDR3 covers 9 residues. This CDR3 is CAIDQPQHF. The CDR3 nucleotides are TGTGCCATCGATCAGCCCCAGCATTTT.

The V gene is TRBV2, the J gene TRBJ1-5, with 7 positions matching TRBD1. Germline V gene lookup returns CDR1 SNHLY and CDR2 FYNNEI. The CDR3 length is 15 residues. V lost 3 bases, J lost 4 bases, and 6 bases stayed unmatched. The CDR3 DNA follows: TGTGCCAGCAGTGATCTTGACAGGGTGAATCAGCCCCAGCATTTT. The encoded protein is CASSDLDRVNQPQHF.

V is TRBV6-1 and J is TRBJ2-7; D not certain. The CDR3 contains 12 residues. Deletions cut 8 bases from V and 1 base from J, with 9 bases between. Germline V CDR1 and CDR2: MNHNS, SASEGT. CDR3: CASLERSYEQYF. CDR3 nucleotides: TGTGCCAGCTTAGAAAGGTCCTACGAGCAGTACTTC.

The chain combines TRBV6-6 with TRBJ2-1, with 9 positions matching TRBD2. Trimming at V came to 5 bases and at J to 0 bases, leaving 2 bases not matched to a gene. Germline V gene lookup returns CDR1 MNHNY and CDR2 SVGAGI (reference sequence). The CDR3 spans 15 residues. CDR3 amino acids: CASSPSGASYNEQFF. The CDR3 DNA is TGTGCCAGCAGTCCTAGCGGGGCCTCCTACAATGAGCAGTTCTTC.

J is TRBJ2-7 and V is TRBV27; D gene unclear. V dropped 5 bases and J dropped 7 bases, with 12 bases sitting between them. The germline gives CDR1 MNHEY, CDR2 SMNVEV (reference sequence). CDR3 length: 12 residues. CDR3 nucleotide sequence: TGTGCCAGCAGTCGAGACTTGCAGGAGCAGTACTTC. Translation gives CASSRDLQEQYF.